The 16 T cell receptor beta chains below were found in one sample sequenced in a study of blood T cell repertoires in COVID-19. Using immunoSEQ multiplex PCR, the repertoire was profiled, and TCRdb retains in-frame clones only, with some absent. The data contain around 260,000 clones, approximately 91% of them singletons. The source material was peripheral blood. Receptor source: a person under 35 with COVID-19, enrolled during active disease.

The V and J genes are TRBV7-3 and TRBJ2-1, with 9 bases aligning to TRBD2. The ends lost 5 bases at V and 6 bases at J; junction bases unmatched: 8. Germline V CDR1 and CDR2: SGHTA, FQGTGA. The CDR3 runs 15 residues. In DNA form, the CDR3 reads TGTGCCAGCAGCCGGGGGACTAGCAGCTTCAATGAGCAGTTCTTC. Residues: CASSRGTSSFNEQFF.

J is TRBJ1-5 and V is TRBV25-1, with D perhaps matching TRBD1 (6 bases). Trimming cost V 6 bases and J 12 bases, with 18 bases left between them. Per the germline V gene, CDR1 is MGHDK and CDR2 is SYGVNS. This CDR3 comprises 13 residues. CDR3 DNA sequence: TGTGCCAGCAGCCCGCCAGGGGACGGGTACCAGCATTTT. It is translated as CASSPPGDGYQHF.

The rearrangement links TRBV19 to TRBJ2-7, with 9 bases matching TRBD1. The CDR3 has 14 amino acids. Germline CDR1 LNHDA, CDR2 SQIVND (reference sequence). V dropped 6 bases and J dropped 2; count of bases not matched to a gene: 5. CDR3 region: CASSPGQGPYEQYF. The CDR3 bases are TGTGCCAGTAGCCCCGGACAGGGGCCCTACGAGCAGTACTTC.

This chain links TRBV19 with TRBJ2-5; tentatively, D is TRBD1 (5 bases). Trimming took 4 bases from V and 3 from J, leaving 15 bases between them. Germline loops: CDR1 LNHDA, CDR2 SQIVND (reference sequence). CDR3 size: 15 residues. CDR3 amino acids: CASSTQDIEEETQYF. The CDR3 DNA is TGTGCCAGTAGTACTCAGGACATAGAGGAAGAGACCCAGTACTTC.

This chain links TRBV15 with TRBJ2-3; possible D gene TRBD2, 5 bases. The CDR3 extends over 13 amino acids. The V end lost 1 base, the J end lost 3 bases, and 5 bases lay between the germline ends. Germline-derived CDR1 and CDR2 are LNHNV and YYDKDF (reference sequence). The CDR3 region is CATSRAGTDTQYF. As DNA, the CDR3 is TGTGCCACCAGCAGAGCGGGAACAGATACGCAGTATTTT. Drawing the rest from reference TRBV15 and TRBJ2-3, the complete variable domain is DAMVIQNPRYQVTQFGKPVTLSCSQTLNHNVMYWYQQKSSQAPKLLFHYYDKDFNNEADTPDNFQSRRPNTSFCFLDIRSPGLGDTAMYLCATSRAGTDTQYFGPGTRLTVL.

The chain employs TRBV10-3 and TRBJ2-7; 12 nucleotides align to TRBD2. Losses at the gene ends were 7 bases for V and 4 bases for J; bases not matched to a gene: 2. The CDR3 runs to 13 residues. Looked up from germline, CDR1 is ENHRY and CDR2 is SYGVKD. In DNA, the CDR3 is TGTGCCATCAAACTAGCGGGGGGATACGAGCAGTACTTC. It yields the protein CAIKLAGGYEQYF.

The count of this clone is one. This chain connects TRBV30 to TRBJ1-1, with a weak D call TRBD1 (5 bases). Germline CDR1 reads GTSNPN; CDR2 reads SVGIG (reference sequence). The CDR3 is made up of 13 amino acids. V was trimmed by 0 bases and J by 7 bases, leaving 12 bases between them. This CDR3 reads CAWSVVREGEAFF. DNA of the CDR3: TGTGCCTGGAGTGTGGTCAGGGAAGGTGAAGCTTTCTTT. The full variable domain, rest sourced from reference TRBV30 and TRBJ1-1, is SQTIHQWPATLVQPVGSPLSLECTVEGTSNPNLYWYRQAAGRGLQLLFYSVGIGQISSEVPQNLSASRPQDRQFILSSKKLLLSDSGFYLCAWSVVREGEAFFGQGTRLTVV.

The chain uses TRBV18 and TRBJ2-3; 9 nucleotides line up with TRBD2. Germline values: CDR1 KGHSH, CDR2 LQKENI. The CDR3 spans 15 residues. Germline trimming cut 0 bases from V and 3 bases from J; bases unmatched to any gene: 1. The CDR3 coding sequence is TGTGCCAGCTCACCACCTAGCGGGAGTACAGATACGCAGTATTTT. Protein: CASSPPSGSTDTQYF.

The chain employs TRBV7-9 and TRBJ1-5; D is perhaps TRBD1 (6 bases). V was shortened by 6 bases and J by 0 bases, with 15 bases between the two germline ends. Germline CDR1 and CDR2: SEHNR and FQNEAQ (reference sequence). The CDR3 totals 16 residues. Written as DNA, the CDR3 is TGTGCCAGCAGTCCAGGGGACGGAAATAGCAATCAGCCCCAGCATTTT. Encoded protein: CASSPGDGNSNQPQHF.

The V call is TRBV3-1 (or the pseudogene TRBV3-2), the J call TRBJ2-7; 9 bases map to TRBD1. The germline CDR1 and CDR2 sequences are LGHDT and YNNKEL (reference sequence). This CDR3 is 14 amino acids long. The J segment lost 2 bases and the V segment lost 4 bases, leaving 3 bases of the junction unmatched. CDR3 sequence: CASSPTGGAYEQYF. The DNA for the CDR3 is TGTGCCAGCAGCCCGACAGGGGGGGCCTACGAGCAGTACTTC.

The chain combines TRBV3-1 (or the pseudogene TRBV3-2) with TRBJ1-6; possibly TRBD1 for D (6 bases). With 2 bases removed from V and 8 bases from J, the gap between germline ends came to 13 bases. This CDR3 region has 15 residues. Looked up from germline, CDR1 is LGHDT and CDR2 is YNNKEL (reference sequence). The CDR3 DNA reads as TGTGCCAGCAGCCAAATAACAGGGTACGATTCACCCCTCCACTTT. This sequence encodes CASSQITGYDSPLHF.

A few counts support this clone. CDR3 region: CATSDLARPGFDEQFF. The CDR3 coding sequence is TGTGCCACCAGTGATTTGGCCAGGCCAGGATTCGATGAGCAGTTCTTC. This chain uses TRBV24-1 with TRBJ2-1; D not resolved. Trimming removed 0 bases at V and 8 bases at J, with 16 bases between. This CDR3 spans 16 amino acids. Germline CDR1 KGHDR, CDR2 SFDVKD.

CDR3 DNA sequence: TGTGCCACCTTTACAGGGTTTAGTGGCTACACCTTC. Translating gives CATFTGFSGYTF. V gene TRBV28 combines with J gene TRBJ1-2; maybe TRBD1 (6 bases). Germline CDR1 and CDR2: MDHEN and SYDVKM. The CDR3 is 12 amino acids. V was cut by 10 bases and J by 7 bases, with 16 bases left in between.

The chain joins TRBV18 to TRBJ1-5; 7 bases map to TRBD1. CDR1 is KGHSH and CDR2 is LQKENI in the germline V gene. The CDR3 covers 13 residues. The J segment lost 9 bases and the V segment lost 3 bases, leaving 5 bases of the junction unmatched. The CDR3 loop reads CASSPSGGSPQHF. CDR3 DNA sequence: TGTGCCAGCTCACCCTCAGGGGGATCGCCCCAGCATTTT.

The CDR3 here is CASSSTTGYQETQYF. The CDR3 region has the DNA TGCGCCAGCAGCTCAACGACAGGGTACCAAGAGACCCAGTACTTC. V gene TRBV5-1 combines with J gene TRBJ2-5, with TRBD1 matching 7 bases. Per germline, CDR1 SGHRS and CDR2 YFSETQ. Germline trimming cut 3 bases from V and 0 bases from J; bases unmatched to any gene: 5. The CDR3 sequence is 15 residues long.

This clone was recorded only once. The V call is TRBV9, the J call TRBJ1-4, with a tentative D call TRBD1 (6 bases). The CDR3 is 18 residues long. V was pared by 4 bases and J by 0 bases, with 19 bases between. CDR1 and CDR2 from the germline V gene are SGDLS and YYNGEE. CDR3 DNA sequence: TGTGCCAGCAGCACTAACCCAGGGGCGGATGCAACTAATGAAAAACTGTTTTTT. Translating gives CASSTNPGADATNEKLFF.